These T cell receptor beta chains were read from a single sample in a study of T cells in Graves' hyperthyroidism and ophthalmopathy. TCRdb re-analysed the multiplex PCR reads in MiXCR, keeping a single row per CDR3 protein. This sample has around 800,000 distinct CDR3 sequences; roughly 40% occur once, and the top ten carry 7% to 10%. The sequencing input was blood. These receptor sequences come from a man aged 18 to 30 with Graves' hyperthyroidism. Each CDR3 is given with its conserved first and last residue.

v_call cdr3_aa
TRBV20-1 CSARPGQGVQPQHF
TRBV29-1 CSVAGGVAEQYF
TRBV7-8 CASSLEAGDRELFF
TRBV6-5 CASSKEGVGNQPQHF
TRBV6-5 CASSFGGDNSPLHF
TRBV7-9 CASSLSGSMHYEQYF
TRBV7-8 CASSSSRQGTGELFF
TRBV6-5 CASSFQRGREQYF
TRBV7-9 CASSSTSRETQYF
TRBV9 CASSPPNRWNTEAFF
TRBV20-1 CSARWGIDSPLHF
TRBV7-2 CASSLANGGNTIYF
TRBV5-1 CASSLNRASGNTIYF
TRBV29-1 CSGGQGFISGANVLTF
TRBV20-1 CSARDEVGGATNEKLFF
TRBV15 CATSTGSTDTQYF